This TCR beta chain was observed in a study of cytomegalovirus exposure and HLA in healthy donors. The overall study: Roughly 80 million unique TCRs from HLA-typed donors made up an early data release.

The study, taken as a whole, reports: V- and J-gene trimming of TCR beta was linked (in a later analysis) to a missense DCLRE1C variant. The number of N-insertions in an Asian-associated ancestry cluster was reportedly below the approximately 700-donor mean in a later analysis. The presence/absence work took it that sequencing depth was about the same across donors.

As for this clone: No antigen is known for it.

60 Vbeta and 13 Jbeta primers were used in PCR. Generated by immunoSEQ multiplex PCR, the TCRdb table keeps only in-frame clones and is missing some. The sample has over 90,000 clones; roughly three quarters are singletons. V was clipped by 1 base and J by 3 bases, with 13 bases between them. CDR3 size: 15 residues. Germline V gene data show CDR1 as SGHRS and CDR2 as YFSETQ. The clonotype originates from a male donor in good health and CMV-seropositive. The rearrangement uses TRBV5-1 and TRBJ2-5, with D uncertain. The sequenced sample consisted of PBMCs. CDR3 region: CASSLTPASEETQYF. DNA for the CDR3: TGCGCCAGCAGCTTGACCCCGGCCAGCGAAGAGACCCAGTACTTC.